This T cell receptor beta chain was identified in a study of blood T cells in healthy people across ages. The germline gives CDR1 DFQATT, CDR2 SNEGSKA (reference sequence). The CDR3 runs to 13 residues. The V end was cut by 5 bases, the J end by 2 bases, with 11 bases between. Primers used in a second PCR of about 6 to 12 cycles were a sample-barcoded 5' primer and a J-beta primer mix. One entry per CDR3 protein, called by TCRdb with MiXCR from the 5' RACE reads. This table has about a million distinct CDR3 sequences, roughly 52% appearing once. The specimen was blood. This receptor was obtained from a young man in good health. The chain employs TRBV20-1 and TRBJ2-3; no definite D call. In nucleotides, the CDR3 is TGCAGTGCTCCAATACGCCTCACAGATACGCAGTATTTT. Encoded protein: CSAPIRLTDTQYF.